The present T cell receptor (beta chain) was sequenced within a study of cytomegalovirus exposure and HLA in healthy donors. Vbeta (60) and Jbeta (13) primers were used in the PCR. TCRdb keeps only in-frame clones here, not all; method: immunoSEQ multiplex PCR. This table lists roughly 40,000 clones. The V gene's germline CDR1 is SGHTA and CDR2 FQGNSA. CDR3 length: 15 amino acids. The V gene lost 7 bases and the J gene lost 7 bases, with 19 bases spanning the gap. The specimen sequenced was PBMCs. The receptor comes from a male donor in good health and CMV-seronegative. This chain connects TRBV7-2 to TRBJ1-4, with a weak D call TRBD1 (6 bases). CDR3 sequence: CASNKGGAATEKLFF. Written as DNA, the CDR3 is TGTGCCAGCAACAAGGGGGGGGCTGCCACTGAAAAACTGTTTTTT. The whole variable domain, filled in from reference TRBV7-2 and TRBJ1-4, reads GAGVSQSPSNKVTEKGKDVELRCDPISGHTALYWYRQSLGQGLEFLIYFQGNSAPDKSGLPSDRFSAERTGGSVSTLTIQRTQQEDSAVYLCASNKGGAATEKLFFGSGTQLSVL.